These T cell receptor beta chains were read from a single sample in a study of blood T cell repertoires in COVID-19. Measured with immunoSEQ multiplex PCR; TCRdb has only the in-frame clones, and not every one. The sample contains some 150,000 clones, 75% to 90% of which appear only once. Material: PBMCs or T cells enriched from blood (not recorded which). These receptor sequences come from a woman between 45 and 65 years old who had recovered from COVID-19. Each CDR3 is given with its conserved first and last residue. D genes are given only for firm matches. Clone size, where shown, is once, few, many, or a class for clones that have expanded.

size | J | V | D | DNA | CDR3
- | TRBJ1-1 | TRBV5-1 | - | TGCGCCAGCAGCTTGGAGGGCAGGGCCGCTGAAGCTTTCTTT | CASSLEGRAAEAFF
- | TRBJ2-1 | TRBV3-1/TRBV3-2 | TRBD2 | TGTGCCAGCAGCCAAGTTCGGGAGGAGAGTGAGCAGTTCTTC | CASSQVREESEQFF
- | TRBJ1-1 | TRBV7-2 | TRBD1 | TGTGCCAGCAGCCCCAGGGGGCCTGGGAACACTGAAGCTTTCTTT | CASSPRGPGNTEAFF
few | TRBJ1-2 | TRBV5-5 | TRBD1 | TGTGCCAGCAGCTTAGATCAGGGGGCGTACACCTTC | CASSLDQGAYTF
- | TRBJ1-6 | TRBV14 | - | TGTGCCAGCAGCCAAGAAGTAGGGGTAAATTCACCCCTCCACTTT | CASSQEVGVNSPLHF
- | TRBJ2-2 | TRBV7-2 | - | TGTGCCAGCAGCTTCCTCCTACTGAACGGGGAGCTGTTTTTT | CASSFLLLNGELFF
- | TRBJ1-6 | TRBV27 | - | TGTGCCAGCAGTTTTAGTTCCAATTCACCCCTCCACTTT | CASSFSSNSPLHF
- | TRBJ1-6 | TRBV6-5 | - | TGTGCCAGCAGTTACGGAGGACAGCGAAATTCACCCCTCCACTTT | CASSYGGQRNSPLHF
- | TRBJ2-3 | TRBV5-8 | TRBD1 | TGTGCCAGCAGCTTGTCTGGGACAGGGGGGAACACAGATACGCAGTATTTT | CASSLSGTGGNTDTQYF
once | TRBJ2-1 | TRBV9 | TRBD2 | TGTGCCAGCAGTATAACCGGGACTAGCGGGATCAATGAGCAGTTCTTC | CASSITGTSGINEQFF
- | TRBJ1-5 | TRBV15 | TRBD1 | TGTGCCACCAGCAGCACGTCAGGGGGCCGACCTAATCAGCCCCAGCATTTT | CATSSTSGGRPNQPQHF
- | TRBJ2-5 | TRBV11-3 | TRBD2 | TGTGCCAGCAGCTTAGTCGGGGGGGGCCTCGTAGAGACCCAGTACTTC | CASSLVGGGLVETQYF
- | TRBJ1-5 | TRBV19 | - | TGTGCCAGTAGTATGGGGGCAGGACGTTTCAATCAGCCCCAGCATTTT | CASSMGAGRFNQPQHF
- | TRBJ1-1 | TRBV5-1 | - | TGCGCCAGCAGCTCCGGGAGTATGAACACTGAAGCTTTCTTT | CASSSGSMNTEAFF
- | TRBJ1-4 | TRBV28 | - | TGTGCCAGCAGTTTGGGCCCGCGGGTTGAAAAACTGTTTTTT | CASSLGPRVEKLFF
- | TRBJ1-5 | TRBV6-5 | - | TGTGCCAGCAGAGTGACCGGAGTTGGGCCCCAGCATTTT | CASRVTGVGPQHF
few | TRBJ1-2 | TRBV5-1 | TRBD1 | TGCGCCAGCAGCCTGGGACAGGACTATGGCTACACCTTC | CASSLGQDYGYTF
- | TRBJ2-2 | TRBV29-1 | - | TGCAGCGCCGTCAGGGGCGCGAACACCGGGGAGCTGTTTTTT | CSAVRGANTGELFF
once | TRBJ2-1 | TRBV7-6 | TRBD1 | TGTGCCAGCAGCTTGGAGGACAGGGCTTGGGGCTCCTACAATGAGCAGTTCTTC | CASSLEDRAWGSYNEQFF
- | TRBJ1-5 | TRBV7-6 | - | TGTGCCAGCAGCTTAGCCATGGGGACGTACAGGGACGATCAGCCCCAGCATTTT | CASSLAMGTYRDDQPQHF
- | TRBJ2-1 | TRBV20-1 | - | TGCAGTGCTAGTGCCAACTACAATGAGCAGTTCTTC | CSASANYNEQFF
once | TRBJ1-5 | TRBV5-1 | - | TGCGCCAGCAGCCGGGCCCCGGGGAGCAATCAGCCCCAGCATTTT | CASSRAPGSNQPQHF
- | TRBJ2-1 | TRBV19 | TRBD2 | TGTGCCAGTAGTATGCCTCGGCCTAGCGGCGCTACCTTCAATGAGCAGTTCTTC | CASSMPRPSGATFNEQFF
- | TRBJ2-2 | TRBV7-6 | - | TGTGCCAGCAGCTTAGCGCCGGTGGTCGGTACCGGGGAGCTGTTTTTT | CASSLAPVVGTGELFF
- | TRBJ2-1 | TRBV7-9 | TRBD2 | TGTGCCAGCAGCTTAGTGCTAGCGGAGAAGTACAATGAGCAGTTCTTC | CASSLVLAEKYNEQFF
- | TRBJ1-1 | TRBV3-1/TRBV3-2 | - | TGTGCCAGCAGCCTTTTAGGGGCTGAAGCTTTCTTT | CASSLLGAEAFF
- | TRBJ1-1 | TRBV4-1 | - | TGCGCCAGCAGCCAGATACAGGGTGAAGCTTTCTTT | CASSQIQGEAFF
- | TRBJ2-3 | TRBV15 | TRBD2 | TGTGCCACCAGCAGAGGAAGACGGGAGGGCCTTGATACAGATACGCAGTATTTT | CATSRGRREGLDTDTQYF
- | TRBJ1-6 | TRBV9 | TRBD1 | TGTGCCAGCAGCGTGTCCGGGACAGGGGATTCACCCCTCCACTTT | CASSVSGTGDSPLHF
- | TRBJ1-5 | TRBV19 | TRBD1 | TGTGCCAGTAGCCAAGGACAGGAGATGGGTAGGCCCCAGCATTTT | CASSQGQEMGRPQHF
- | TRBJ1-5 | TRBV20-1 | - | TGCAGTGCTGCCCATGCGGCTACCCAGCATTTT | CSAAHAATQHF
- | TRBJ2-3 | TRBV19 | TRBD1 | TGTGCCAGTAGTGACAGGGTCTTTACAGATACGCAGTATTTT | CASSDRVFTDTQYF
- | TRBJ1-1 | TRBV7-9 | - | TGTGCCAGCTTGCCACGGGGGGCTAAAACACAAAACACTGAAGCTTTCTTT | CASLPRGAKTQNTEAFF
- | TRBJ2-1 | TRBV5-1 | TRBD1 | TGCGCCAGTGCACGGGACAGGGGGCACAATGAGCAGTTCTTC | CASARDRGHNEQFF
- | TRBJ1-6 | TRBV5-1 | - | TGCGCCAGCAGCTTAGGACGGGAAAATTCACCCCTCCACTTT | CASSLGRENSPLHF
- | TRBJ2-1 | TRBV19 | - | TGTGCCAGTGGGCTCGCCGCGTTACAGTTCTTC | CASGLAALQFF
once | TRBJ1-4 | TRBV10-3 | - | TGTGCCATCAGTGAGCGCGGGGGAGGAGGTGAAAAACTGTTTTTT | CAISERGGGGEKLFF
- | TRBJ1-3 | TRBV7-9 | - | TGTGCCAGCAGTCAAAGGACAGCTCGAACGAACACCATATATTTT | CASSQRTARTNTIYF
- | TRBJ1-1 | TRBV5-1 | - | TGCGCCAGCAGCTTGTTGGACTCGAACACTGAAGCTTTCTTT | CASSLLDSNTEAFF
- | TRBJ2-5 | TRBV2 | - | TGTGCCAGCAGTGAAGCGATAACCTGGCAGTCCCAAGAGACCCAGTACTTC | CASSEAITWQSQETQYF
once | TRBJ1-2 | TRBV4-1 | - | TGCGCCAGCAGCCAAGAGGTAGGGGGAATCTATGGCTACACCTTC | CASSQEVGGIYGYTF
- | TRBJ1-1 | TRBV19 | - | TGTGCCAGTAGTACCACCTACAGGGAGTGGGCTTTCTTT | CASSTTYREWAFF
- | TRBJ2-1 | TRBV10-3 | TRBD2 | TGTGCCATCAGTGCAAACTCGGGACTAACTAACAATGAGCAGTTCTTC | CAISANSGLTNNEQFF
few | TRBJ2-5 | TRBV15 | - | TGTGCCACCAGCAGAGGAAATACAGGGCGGCAAGAGACCCAGTACTTC | CATSRGNTGRQETQYF
- | TRBJ1-1 | TRBV7-2 | - | TGTGCCAGCAGCTTTGCGGGTGGGACTGAAGCTTTCTTT | CASSFAGGTEAFF
- | TRBJ1-5 | TRBV30 | - | TGTGCCTGGAGGGCAGGTAGTCAGCCCCAGCATTTT | CAWRAGSQPQHF
few | TRBJ1-4 | TRBV5-1 | - | TGCGCCAGCAGCGTATCCCAGGGGAAACTGTTTTTT | CASSVSQGKLFF
- | TRBJ1-1 | TRBV9 | - | TGTGCCAGCAGCCCGCGGGGACGGGACACTGAAGCTTTCTTT | CASSPRGRDTEAFF